A single sample is the source of the 25 T cell receptor beta chains below, sequenced in a study of cytomegalovirus exposure and HLA in healthy donors. PCR primers comprised 60 Vbeta and 13 Jbeta primers. The assay was immunoSEQ multiplex PCR, and TCRdb's table has in-frame clones only and misses some. The repertoire includes 100,000 to 150,000 clones, 70% to 80% of them detected once, and 1.9% sits in the top ten. Sequenced sample: PBMCs. These receptors were obtained from a man aged 50 to 59 in good health and CMV-seronegative.

The V and J genes are TRBV5-8 and TRBJ1-4; tentative D call: TRBD1 (5 bases). V was clipped by 0 bases and J by 2 bases, with 8 bases between them. The CDR3 runs to 15 residues. Germline V gives CDR1 SGHTS, CDR2 YDEGEE. CDR3 sequence reads: CASSLDRGTNEKLFF. CDR3 coding DNA: TGTGCCAGCAGCTTGGACCGGGGGACTAATGAAAAACTGTTTTTT.

This clone was seen repeatedly, ten times or more. The chain couples TRBV30 to TRBJ2-7; possible D gene TRBD1, 6 bases. The CDR3 covers 14 residues. Per the germline V gene, CDR1 is GTSNPN and CDR2 is SVGIG (reference sequence). The CDR3 is CAVGGLGAPYEQYF. As DNA, the CDR3 is TGTGCTGTAGGGGGTTTGGGGGCACCCTACGAGCAGTACTTC.

This chain connects TRBV19 to TRBJ2-1; 9 bases fit TRBD1. Germline lookup yields CDR1 LNHDA and CDR2 SQIVND (reference sequence). The CDR3 covers 16 residues. V gave up 0 bases and J gave up 2 bases; unmatched junction bases: 2. The CDR3: CASSIDGTGTYNEQFF. CDR3 DNA sequence: TGTGCCAGTAGTATAGATGGGACAGGGACCTACAATGAGCAGTTCTTC.

This clone was observed a few times. V usage is TRBV4-1 and J usage is TRBJ1-1; D remains unclear. The CDR3 length is 14 residues. Looked up from germline, CDR1 is MGHRA and CDR2 is YSYEKL. The V end lost 4 bases, the J end lost 2 bases, and 11 bases lay between the germline ends. The CDR3 sequence: CASSPSTFNTEAFF. For the CDR3, the DNA is TGCGCCAGCAGCCCCTCGACTTTCAACACTGAAGCTTTCTTT.

This clone was seen only a few times. The V and J genes are TRBV6-5 and TRBJ1-6; no reliable D call. The CDR3 extends over 13 amino acids. The germline V gene encodes CDR1 MNHEY and CDR2 SVGAGI. Deletions cut 0 bases from V and 7 bases from J, with 4 bases between. CDR3 sequence: CASSYSANSPLHF. In DNA form, the CDR3 reads TGTGCCAGCAGTTACTCTGCGAATTCACCCCTCCACTTT.

This chain uses TRBV28 with TRBJ1-2; no firm D call. This CDR3 is built from 15 residues. Germline CDR1 reads MDHEN; CDR2 reads SYDVKM. The V gene lost 6 bases and the J gene lost 6 bases, with 20 bases spanning the gap. The DNA for the CDR3 is TGTGCCAGCAGCCCGTCGGGTGGCATTACCCATGGCTACACCTTC. The encoded protein is CASSPSGGITHGYTF.

The chain is built from TRBV25-1 and TRBJ1-5, with D possibly being TRBD1 (6 bases). This CDR3 is built from 14 residues. Germline-derived CDR1 and CDR2 are MGHDK and SYGVNS. V was pared by 2 bases and J by 7 bases, with 12 bases between. The CDR3 protein is CASSETGYWQPQHF. CDR3 coding DNA: TGTGCCAGCAGTGAAACAGGGTATTGGCAGCCCCAGCATTTT.

V and J are TRBV6-1 and TRBJ2-5; 7 bases align to TRBD2. Germline CDR1 MNHNS, CDR2 SASEGT. Trimming cost V 2 bases and J 5 bases; bases outside gene matches: 11. The length of the CDR3 is 16 residues. CDR3 loop: CASSELRTSVDETQYF. The CDR3 bases are TGTGCCAGCAGTGAACTAAGAACTAGCGTTGATGAGACCCAGTACTTC.

V gene TRBV18 combines with J gene TRBJ2-4, with a weak D call TRBD1 (5 bases). There are 16 residues in the CDR3. Trimming removed 0 bases from V and 4 bases from J, with 13 bases in between. Germline CDR1 reads KGHSH; CDR2 reads LQKENI. The CDR3: CASSPPLQGSKNIQYF. CDR3 DNA sequence: TGTGCCAGCTCACCACCTCTCCAGGGATCAAAAAACATTCAGTACTTC.

This clone was observed a handful of times. This chain joins TRBV9 and TRBJ1-1; the D is unclear. Germline values: CDR1 SGDLS, CDR2 YYNGEE. The CDR3 consists of 15 residues. Trimming cost V 0 bases and J 1 base, with 10 bases left between them. This CDR3 is CASSVGWGGNTEAFF. In nucleotides, the CDR3 is TGTGCCAGCAGCGTAGGCTGGGGAGGGAACACTGAAGCTTTCTTT.

V usage is TRBV4-1 and J usage is TRBJ2-2; TRBD1 might be the D (6 bases). This CDR3 contains 15 residues. Germline assignment: CDR1 MGHRA and CDR2 YSYEKL. Trimming left V 6 bases short and J 7 bases short, with 18 bases between. CDR3 loop: CASRGQRGRSGELFF. The CDR3, as DNA: TGCGCCAGCAGAGGACAGAGGGGTAGGAGCGGGGAGCTGTTTTTT.

The chain employs TRBV15 and TRBJ2-1; TRBD2 matches at 8 bases. Germline V gene data show CDR1 as LNHNV and CDR2 as YYDKDF (reference sequence). This CDR3 has 14 residues. V gave up 5 bases and J gave up 7 bases; unmatched junction bases: 7. This CDR3 reads CATSFRAGVNEQFF. The CDR3 bases are TGTGCCACCAGCTTTCGAGCGGGGGTAAATGAGCAGTTCTTC.

This chain links TRBV5-5 with TRBJ1-3; TRBD1 matches 8 bases. The germline V gene encodes CDR1 SGHKS and CDR2 YYEKEE (reference sequence). The CDR3 is 14 amino acids. With 6 bases clipped from V and 2 bases from J, the junction kept 4 bases outside the gene matches. The CDR3 is CASKQGVTGNTIYF. CDR3 in DNA: TGTGCCAGCAAACAGGGGGTGACTGGAAACACCATATATTTT. Filled out from reference TRBV5-5 and TRBJ1-3, the complete variable domain reads DAGVTQSPTHLIKTRGQQVTLRCSPISGHKSVSWYQQVLGQGPQFIFQYYEKEERGRGNFPDRFSARQFPNYSSELNVNALLLGDSALYLCASKQGVTGNTIYFGEGSWLTVV.

The chain recombines TRBV5-1 with TRBJ2-1; tentative D call: TRBD2 (7 bases). Per germline, CDR1 SGHRS and CDR2 YFSETQ. The V end lost 2 bases, the J end lost 7 bases, and 13 bases lay between the germline ends. CDR3 length equals 14 residues. CDR3 protein: CASSFEGGRNEQFF. As DNA, the CDR3 is TGCGCCAGCAGCTTTGAGGGGGGGAGAAATGAGCAGTTCTTC.

The chain recombines TRBV4-3 with TRBJ2-3; 10 positions agree with TRBD1. Germline V gene sequence: CDR1 LGHNA, CDR2 YSLEER. The CDR3 consists of 16 residues. Trimming took 4 bases from V and 3 from J; bases not matched to a gene: 7. CDR3 amino acids: CASSLRDRGETDTQYF. The CDR3 region has the DNA TGCGCCAGCAGCCTTCGGGACAGGGGAGAGACAGATACGCAGTATTTT.

This chain links TRBV7-9 with TRBJ1-2; TRBD1 agrees at 9 bases. The V gene's germline CDR1 is SEHNR and CDR2 FQNEAQ (reference sequence). V gave up 0 bases and J gave up 1 base; unmatched junction bases: 9. This CDR3 contains 18 residues. The CDR3 DNA follows: TGTGCCAGCAGCTTAGCCGGTACAGGGGGCAGCAGTAACTATGGCTACACCTTC. This gives the protein CASSLAGTGGSSNYGYTF. The full variable domain, in which reference TRBV7-9 and TRBJ1-2 provide the parts outside the CDR3, is DTGVSQNPRHKITKRGQNVTFRCDPISEHNRLYWYRQTLGQGPEFLTYFQNEAQLEKSRLLSDRFSAERPKGSFSTLEIQRTEQGDSAMYLCASSLAGTGGSSNYGYTFGSGTRLTVV.

The chain has TRBV7-9 and TRBJ1-4; D possibly corresponds to TRBD1 (5 bases). Germline CDR1 SEHNR, CDR2 FQNEAQ (reference sequence). The CDR3 loop spans 14 amino acids. V dropped 7 bases and J dropped 4 bases, with 13 bases sitting between them. The chain's CDR3 is CASTYGGVNEKLFF. The CDR3, as DNA: TGTGCCAGCACCTACGGGGGAGTTAATGAAAAACTGTTTTTT.

Worth noting for this clone: The junction shows a germline mismatch at one end, possibly a read error. V and J are TRBV7-3 and TRBJ2-3, with TRBD2 matching 9 bases. CDR3 length equals 17 residues. CDR1 is SGHTA and CDR2 is FQGTGA in the germline V gene. As DNA, the CDR3 is TGTTCCAGCAGCTTAACGGGCTTAGCGGGGGGCACAGATACGCAGTATTTT. It is translated as CSSSLTGLAGGTDTQYF.

For the CDR3, the DNA is TGTGCCAGCAGCTCCTCCTCTGGGGGCGAGTTGAATGAGCAGTTCTTC. Translated: CASSSSSGGELNEQFF. V and J are TRBV7-2 and TRBJ2-1, with D perhaps matching TRBD1 (6 bases). V gave up 4 bases and J gave up 7 bases, with 20 bases separating them. CDR3 length: 16 amino acids. The germline V gene has CDR1 SGHTA and CDR2 FQGNSA.

CDR3: CASSPSGGSSYEQYF. In DNA, the CDR3 is TGCGCCAGCAGCCCAAGCGGGGGTAGCTCCTACGAGCAGTACTTC. The V call is TRBV5-1, the J call TRBJ2-7; 8 bases are shared with TRBD2. Trimming at V came to 4 bases and at J to 0 bases, leaving 6 bases not matched to a gene. Germline CDR1 and CDR2: SGHRS and YFSETQ. This CDR3 comprises 15 residues. The whole variable domain, filled in from reference TRBV5-1 and TRBJ2-7, reads KAGVTQTPRYLIKTRGQQVTLSCSPISGHRSVSWYQQTPGQGLQFLFEYFSETQRNKGNFPGRFSGRQFSNSRSEMNVSTLELGDSALYLCASSPSGGSSYEQYFGPGTRLTVT.

The chain employs TRBV18 and TRBJ1-6; D gene ambiguous. V was shortened by 3 bases and J by 3 bases, with 6 bases between the two germline ends. This CDR3 has 14 amino acids. Germline V gene lookup returns CDR1 KGHSH and CDR2 LQKENI. The CDR3 DNA reads TGTGCCAGCTCACCGGGGAGCTATAATTCACCCCTCCACTTT. This gives the protein CASSPGSYNSPLHF.

The chain joins TRBV6-1 to TRBJ2-5; tentative D call: TRBD2 (5 bases). Germline values: CDR1 MNHNS, CDR2 SASEGT. This CDR3 is 18 amino acids long. V was cut by 2 bases and J by 4 bases, with 23 bases left in between. CDR3 sequence: CASSETARAAKFGETQYF. DNA of the CDR3: TGTGCCAGCAGTGAAACAGCGAGGGCAGCCAAATTTGGAGAGACCCAGTACTTC.

In its sample, this clone was seen once. This rearrangement joins TRBV2 to TRBJ1-2; 7 nucleotides match TRBD1. This CDR3 region has 12 residues. The ends lost 11 bases at V and 7 bases at J; junction bases unmatched: 10. Looked up from germline, CDR1 is SNHLY and CDR2 is FYNNEI. CDR3 sequence (DNA): TGTGCCGGCAATGAGGGGGCGGGTGGCTACACCTTC. As protein: CAGNEGAGGYTF.

The J gene is TRBJ2-5, the V gene TRBV19; no firm D call. The CDR3 consists of 13 residues. Germline V gene sequence: CDR1 LNHDA, CDR2 SQIVND (reference sequence). V was pared by 5 bases and J by 1 base, with 8 bases between. The CDR3 sequence: CASSSDIQETQYF. The CDR3 DNA reads as TGTGCCAGTAGTTCTGACATCCAAGAGACCCAGTACTTC.

The J gene is TRBJ1-4, the V gene TRBV5-1; D remains unclear. The V end was cut by 0 bases, the J end by 2 bases, with 8 bases between. The CDR3 is made up of 15 amino acids. Germline V CDR1 and CDR2: SGHRS, YFSETQ. The chain's CDR3 is CASSLAEWTNEKLFF. CDR3 sequence (DNA): TGCGCCAGCAGCTTGGCGGAGTGGACTAATGAAAAACTGTTTTTT.